This T cell receptor (beta chain) was observed in a study of T-cell memory formation after mild COVID-19 (TCRdb year 2021). The study in broad terms: TCR sequence clusters from the two donors were found to be largely donor specific. Two young, previously healthy adult volunteers, one female and one male, were included in the cohort. Longitudinal TCRalpha and TCRbeta repertoire sequencing tracked T-cell clones expanding and contracting after mild COVID-19 in a couple of donors.

In its sample, this clonotype was seen a few times. Its antigen is still unknown. The record has no base qualities; no much larger clone is one base away. Overall results and qualifications from the work: Some responding clones were detected in pre-infection memory, suggesting pre-existing cross-reactive memory T cells joined the SARS-CoV-2 response. The study included only a couple of mild cases, and larger cohorts that include severe cases with pre-infection samples were judged to be necessary. Balanced CD4/CD8 phenotypes were observed for clones contracting from day 15 to 85, whereas a bias towards CD4+ was observed for a second wave of clones expanding from day 15 to 37. Contracting CD4+ clones were found mainly in CM and EM memory subsets, while CD8+ clones were enriched in EMRA. SARS-CoV-2 specificity of the second-wave clones peaking on day 37 was not confirmed.

PBMCs were isolated by Ficoll-Paque density gradient centrifugation. Sequenced on an Illumina NovaSeq 6000. cDNA libraries for TCRalpha and TCRbeta were prepared by 5'RACE using constant-segment primers, with sample barcodes and unique molecular identifiers added. Trizol reagent was used to extract RNA from every sample. Libraries were amplified in two PCR steps, with a second sample barcode and Illumina TruSeq adapters added in the second step. Sequencing of the libraries was done on an Illumina NovaSeq, producing 2 x 150 bp paired-end reads. The authors' pipeline ran thus. Demultiplexing of reads and collapsing into UMI-guided consensus sequences were performed with migec v1.2.7. Using mixcr v2.1.11, the UMI consensuses were aligned to TRA and TRB V and J templates and assembled into clonotypes. Clonotypes were classified as expanded or contracted when called significant by both edgeR and NoisET, with noise models trained on biological replicates. For edgeR calls, the thresholds were a false discovery rate-adjusted p below 0.01 and a log2 fold-change of 1. As an exploratory analysis of dynamics, PCA with hierarchical clustering was applied to max-normalized trajectories of the 1000 most abundant clonotypes. The CD4 or CD8 phenotype of responding clones was assigned using the separately sequenced CD4+ and CD8+ repertoires. TCRdb's own reprocessing of the public reads used fastp at Q25 and MiXCR and kept productive beta chains. Here each entry gathers all rows of one CDR3 protein and keeps the most common genes and DNA. What appears here as the V and J calls and clone size reflects TCRdb's work, not the paper's. The sample contains roughly 300,000 distinct CDR3 sequences, 7.5% to 9.5% of them found a single time. The biggest ten clones account for around a fifth of the sample.

Counted from cysteine to phenylalanine, this CDR3 has 13 amino acids. The DNA shown is the 39-base CDR3, in frame from base 1. Trimming costs V 2 bases and J 2 bases, and their ends lie 8 bases apart. Looking up the germline V gene (reference sequence) yields CDR1 DFQATT and CDR2 SNEGSKA. The chain is encoded by TRBV20-1 joined to TRBJ2-3; the D gene cannot be named for sure. This TCR was recovered from a man between 18 and 35 years old who had mild COVID-19 (a few samples of this study predate the infection). The sample titles of this study are shuffled in the database, so cell type and time point are left out; the donor was told from shared clones. Sequenced sample: PBMCs or a T cell subset sorted from them (not recorded which). CDR3 reads: CSARWLFTDTQYF. The nucleotide sequence is TGCAGTGCTAGATGGCTATTCACAGATACGCAGTATTTT.